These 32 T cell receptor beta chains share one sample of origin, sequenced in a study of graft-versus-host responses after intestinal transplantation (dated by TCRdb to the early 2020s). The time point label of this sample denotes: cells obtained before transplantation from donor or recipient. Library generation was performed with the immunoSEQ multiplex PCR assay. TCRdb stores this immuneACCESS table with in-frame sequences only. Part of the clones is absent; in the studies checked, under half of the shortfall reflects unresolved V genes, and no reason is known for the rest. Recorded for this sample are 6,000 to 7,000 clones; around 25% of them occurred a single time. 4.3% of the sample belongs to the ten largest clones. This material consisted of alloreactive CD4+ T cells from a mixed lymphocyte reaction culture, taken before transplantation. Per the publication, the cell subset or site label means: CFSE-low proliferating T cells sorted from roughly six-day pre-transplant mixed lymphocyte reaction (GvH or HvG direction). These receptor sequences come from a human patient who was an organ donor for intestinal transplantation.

In nucleotides, the CDR3 is TGCGCCAGCAGCCCAGGGGGCAATCAGCCCCAGCATTTT. This gives the protein CASSPGGNQPQHF. The V call is TRBV5-1, the J call TRBJ1-5, with a tentative D call TRBD1 (6 bases). V was clipped by 4 bases and J by 2 bases, with 7 bases between them. The CDR3 has 13 residues. CDR1 and CDR2 (germline): SGHRS, YFSETQ.

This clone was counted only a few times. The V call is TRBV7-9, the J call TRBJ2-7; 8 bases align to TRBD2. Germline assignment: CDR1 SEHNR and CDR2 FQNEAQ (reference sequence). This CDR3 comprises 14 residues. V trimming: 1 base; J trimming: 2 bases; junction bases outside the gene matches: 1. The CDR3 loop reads CASSLGLAPYEQYF. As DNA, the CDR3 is TGTGCCAGCAGCTTAGGACTAGCGCCCTACGAGCAGTACTTC.

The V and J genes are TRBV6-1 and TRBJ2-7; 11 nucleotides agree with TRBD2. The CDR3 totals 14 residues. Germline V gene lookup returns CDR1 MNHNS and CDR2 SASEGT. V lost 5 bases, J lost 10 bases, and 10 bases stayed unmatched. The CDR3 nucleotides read TGTGCCAGCAGTCCCTTTATACTAGCGGGAGAACAGTACTTC. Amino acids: CASSPFILAGEQYF.

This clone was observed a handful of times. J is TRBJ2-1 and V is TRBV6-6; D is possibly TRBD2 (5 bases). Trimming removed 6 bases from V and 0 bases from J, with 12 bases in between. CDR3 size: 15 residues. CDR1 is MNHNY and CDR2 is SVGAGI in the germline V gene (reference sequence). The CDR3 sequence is CASSQSSSSYNEQFF. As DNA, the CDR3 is TGTGCCAGCAGCCAATCTAGCAGCTCCTACAATGAGCAGTTCTTC.

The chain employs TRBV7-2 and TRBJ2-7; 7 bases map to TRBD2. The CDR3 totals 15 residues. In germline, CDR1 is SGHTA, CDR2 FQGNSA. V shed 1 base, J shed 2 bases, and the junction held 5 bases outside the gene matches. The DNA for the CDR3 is TGTGCCAGCAGCTTAGTGGGGACTACCGCCTACGAGCAGTACTTC. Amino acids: CASSLVGTTAYEQYF.

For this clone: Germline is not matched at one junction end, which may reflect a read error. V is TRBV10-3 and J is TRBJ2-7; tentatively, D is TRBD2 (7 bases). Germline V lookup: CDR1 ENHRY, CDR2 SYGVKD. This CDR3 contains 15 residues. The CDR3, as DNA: TGCGCCAGCAGTGGGGGGGCAGGGATAGCCTACGAGCAGTACTTC. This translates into CASSGGAGIAYEQYF.

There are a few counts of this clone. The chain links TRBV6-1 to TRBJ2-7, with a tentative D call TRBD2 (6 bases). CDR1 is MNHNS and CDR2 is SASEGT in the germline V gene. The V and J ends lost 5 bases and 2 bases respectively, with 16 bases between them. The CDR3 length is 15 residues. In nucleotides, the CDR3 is TGTGCCAGCAGTATCCTCGGGCTAGCGACCTACGAGCAGTACTTC. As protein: CASSILGLATYEQYF.

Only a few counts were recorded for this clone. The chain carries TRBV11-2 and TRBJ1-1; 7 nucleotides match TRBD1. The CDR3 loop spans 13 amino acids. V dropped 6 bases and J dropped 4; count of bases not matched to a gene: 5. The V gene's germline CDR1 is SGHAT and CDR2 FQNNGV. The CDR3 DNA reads TGTGCCAGCAGTCGACAGGGTGGCACTGAAGCTTTCTTT. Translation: CASSRQGGTEAFF.

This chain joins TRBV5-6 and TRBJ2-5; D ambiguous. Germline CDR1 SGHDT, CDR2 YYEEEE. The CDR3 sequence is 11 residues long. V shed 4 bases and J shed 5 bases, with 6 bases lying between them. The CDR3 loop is CASSGRETQYF. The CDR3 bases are TGTGCCAGCAGCGGGCGCGAGACCCAGTACTTC.

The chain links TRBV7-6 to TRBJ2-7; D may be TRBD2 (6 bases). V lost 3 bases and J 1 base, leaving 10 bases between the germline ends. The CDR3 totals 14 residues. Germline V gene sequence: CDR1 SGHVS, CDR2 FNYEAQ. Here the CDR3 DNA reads TGTGCCAGCAGCTTTTCGGAGGGTTCCTACGAGCAGTACTTC. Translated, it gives CASSFSEGSYEQYF. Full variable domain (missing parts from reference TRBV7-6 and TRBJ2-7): GAGVSQSPRYKVTKRGQDVALRCDPISGHVSLYWYRQALGQGPEFLTYFNYEAQQDKSGLPNDRFSAERPEGSISTLTIQRTEQRDSAMYRCASSFSEGSYEQYFGPGTRLTVT.

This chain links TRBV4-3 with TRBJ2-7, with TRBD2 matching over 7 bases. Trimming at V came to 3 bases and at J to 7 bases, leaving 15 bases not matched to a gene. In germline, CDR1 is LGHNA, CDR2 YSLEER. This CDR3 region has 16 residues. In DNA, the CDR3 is TGCGCCAGCAGCCATGCCCCGGGACTACCCCCATATGAGCAGTACTTC. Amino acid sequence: CASSHAPGLPPYEQYF.

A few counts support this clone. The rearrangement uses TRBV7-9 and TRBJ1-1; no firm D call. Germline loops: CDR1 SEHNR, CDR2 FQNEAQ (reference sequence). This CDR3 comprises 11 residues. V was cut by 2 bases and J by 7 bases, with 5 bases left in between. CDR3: CASSLNFEAFF. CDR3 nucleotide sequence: TGTGCCAGCAGCTTAAACTTTGAAGCTTTCTTT.

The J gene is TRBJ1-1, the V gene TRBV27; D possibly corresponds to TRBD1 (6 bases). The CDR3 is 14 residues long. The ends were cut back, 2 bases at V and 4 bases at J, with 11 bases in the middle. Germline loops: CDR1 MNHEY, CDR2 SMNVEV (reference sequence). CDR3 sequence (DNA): TGTGCCAGCAGTTTAGTGGGGGGGCGCACTGAAGCTTTCTTT. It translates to CASSLVGGRTEAFF.

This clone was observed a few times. DNA of the CDR3: TGCGCCAGCAGCTTGGACAGGGGCGAGCAGTACTTC. Residues: CASSLDRGEQYF. This chain links TRBV4-3 with TRBJ2-7; 9 bases map to TRBD1. The junction had 2 bases not matched to a gene; V was cut back by 5 bases and J by 6 bases. CDR1 LGHNA and CDR2 YSLEER come from the germline V gene. The CDR3 has 12 residues.

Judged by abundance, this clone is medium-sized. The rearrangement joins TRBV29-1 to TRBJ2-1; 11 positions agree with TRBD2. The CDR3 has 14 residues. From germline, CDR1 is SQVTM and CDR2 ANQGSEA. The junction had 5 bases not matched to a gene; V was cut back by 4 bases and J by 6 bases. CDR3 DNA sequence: TGCAGCGTTGCCCGACTAGCGGGGTTCAATGAGCAGTTCTTC. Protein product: CSVARLAGFNEQFF.

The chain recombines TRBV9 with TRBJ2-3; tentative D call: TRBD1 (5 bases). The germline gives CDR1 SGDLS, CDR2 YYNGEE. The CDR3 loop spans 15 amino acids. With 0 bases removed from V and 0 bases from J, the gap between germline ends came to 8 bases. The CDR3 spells CASSVEGPSTDTQYF. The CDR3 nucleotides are TGTGCCAGCAGCGTAGAGGGGCCAAGCACAGATACGCAGTATTTT.

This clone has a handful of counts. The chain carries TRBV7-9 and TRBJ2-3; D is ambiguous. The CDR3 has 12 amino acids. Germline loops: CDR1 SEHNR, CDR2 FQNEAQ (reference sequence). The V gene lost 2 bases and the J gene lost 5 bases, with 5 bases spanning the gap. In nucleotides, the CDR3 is TGTGCCAGCAGCTTAACGGGAGATACGCAGTATTTT. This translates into CASSLTGDTQYF.

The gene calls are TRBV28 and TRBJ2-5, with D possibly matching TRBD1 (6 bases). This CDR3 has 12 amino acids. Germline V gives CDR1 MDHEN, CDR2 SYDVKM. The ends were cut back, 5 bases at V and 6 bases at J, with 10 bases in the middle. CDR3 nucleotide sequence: TGTGCCAGCAGTCCAGGGGTTCAGACCCAGTACTTC. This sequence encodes CASSPGVQTQYF.

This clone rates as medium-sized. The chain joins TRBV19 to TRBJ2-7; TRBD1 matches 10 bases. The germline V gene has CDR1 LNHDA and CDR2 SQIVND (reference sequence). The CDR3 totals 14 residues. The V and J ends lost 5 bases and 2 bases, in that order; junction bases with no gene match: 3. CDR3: CASSFGTGAYEQYF. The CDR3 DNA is TGTGCCAGTAGTTTTGGGACAGGGGCCTACGAGCAGTACTTC.

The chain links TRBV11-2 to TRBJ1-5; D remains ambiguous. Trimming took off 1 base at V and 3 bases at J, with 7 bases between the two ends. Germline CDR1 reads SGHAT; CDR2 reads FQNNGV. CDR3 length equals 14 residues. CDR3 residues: CASSLAPFNQPQHF. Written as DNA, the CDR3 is TGTGCCAGCAGCTTAGCCCCATTCAATCAGCCCCAGCATTTT.

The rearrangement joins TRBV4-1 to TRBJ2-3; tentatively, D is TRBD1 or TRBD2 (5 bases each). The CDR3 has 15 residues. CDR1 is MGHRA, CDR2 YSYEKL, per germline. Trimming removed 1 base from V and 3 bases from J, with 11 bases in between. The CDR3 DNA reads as TGCGCCAGCAGCCAAGCACAGGAGGCAACAGATACGCAGTATTTT. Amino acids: CASSQAQEATDTQYF.

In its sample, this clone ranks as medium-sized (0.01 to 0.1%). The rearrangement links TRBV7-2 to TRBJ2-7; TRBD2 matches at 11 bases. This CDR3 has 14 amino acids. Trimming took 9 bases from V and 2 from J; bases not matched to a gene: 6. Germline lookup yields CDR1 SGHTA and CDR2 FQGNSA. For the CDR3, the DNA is TGTGCCAGTCGACTAGCGGGACTCGCCTACGAGCAGTACTTC. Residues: CASRLAGLAYEQYF.

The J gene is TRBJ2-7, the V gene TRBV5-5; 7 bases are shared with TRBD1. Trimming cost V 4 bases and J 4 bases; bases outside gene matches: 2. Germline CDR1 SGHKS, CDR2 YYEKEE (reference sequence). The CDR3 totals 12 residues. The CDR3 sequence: CASSPTGYEQYF. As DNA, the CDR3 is TGTGCCAGCAGCCCGACAGGGTACGAGCAGTACTTC.

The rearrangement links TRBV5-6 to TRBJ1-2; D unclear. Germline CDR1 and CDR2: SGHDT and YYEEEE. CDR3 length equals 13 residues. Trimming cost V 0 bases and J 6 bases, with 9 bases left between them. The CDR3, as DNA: TGTGCCAGCAGCTTGGGGGTAGGGAATGGCTACACCTTC. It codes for CASSLGVGNGYTF.

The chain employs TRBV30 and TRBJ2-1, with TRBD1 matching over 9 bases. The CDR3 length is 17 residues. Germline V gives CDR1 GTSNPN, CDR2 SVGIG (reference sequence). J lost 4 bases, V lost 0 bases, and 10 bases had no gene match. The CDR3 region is CAWSVRSRGQGYNEQFF. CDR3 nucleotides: TGTGCCTGGAGTGTACGCTCGAGGGGACAGGGATACAATGAGCAGTTCTTC.

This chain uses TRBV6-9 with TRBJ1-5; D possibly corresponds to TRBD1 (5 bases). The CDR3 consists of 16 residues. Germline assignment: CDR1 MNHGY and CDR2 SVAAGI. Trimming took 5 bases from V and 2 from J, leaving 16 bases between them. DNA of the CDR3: TGTGCCAGCAGTCACTTCCAGGGCGTGGGCAATCAGCCCCAGCATTTT. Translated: CASSHFQGVGNQPQHF.

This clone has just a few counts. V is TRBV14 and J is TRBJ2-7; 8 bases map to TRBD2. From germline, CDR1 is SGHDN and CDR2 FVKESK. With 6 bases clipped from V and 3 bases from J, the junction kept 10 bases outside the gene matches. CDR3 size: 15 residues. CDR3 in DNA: TGTGCCAGCAGGCAGGACGGGCGGGGGGACTACGAGCAGTACTTC. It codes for CASRQDGRGDYEQYF.

The CDR3 spells CASNNGAQETQYF. CDR3 bases: TGTGCCAGCAACAACGGGGCCCAAGAGACCCAGTACTTC. The chain employs TRBV7-3 and TRBJ2-5; the D gene could be TRBD1 or TRBD2 (5 bases each). The CDR3 covers 13 residues. Deletions cut 7 bases from V and 1 base from J, with 10 bases between. Germline values: CDR1 SGHTA, CDR2 FQGTGA.

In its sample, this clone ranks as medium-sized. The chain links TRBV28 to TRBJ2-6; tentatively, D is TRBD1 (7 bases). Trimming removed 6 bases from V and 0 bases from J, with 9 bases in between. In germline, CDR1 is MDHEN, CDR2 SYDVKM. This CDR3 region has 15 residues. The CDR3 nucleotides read TGTGCCAGCAGCCAGGGGGGCTCTGGGGCCAACGTCCTGACTTTC. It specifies CASSQGGSGANVLTF.

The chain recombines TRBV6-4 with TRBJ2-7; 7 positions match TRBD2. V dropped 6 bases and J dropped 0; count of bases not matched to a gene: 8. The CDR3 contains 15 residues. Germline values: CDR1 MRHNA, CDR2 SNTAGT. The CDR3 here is CASRELALSSYEQYF. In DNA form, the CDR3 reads TGTGCCAGCAGGGAACTAGCGTTAAGCTCCTACGAGCAGTACTTC.

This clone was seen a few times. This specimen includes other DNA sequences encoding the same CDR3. This CDR3 is CASSYGQGVGTGELFF. The CDR3 region has the DNA TGTGCCAGCAGTTACGGGCAGGGGGTGGGCACCGGGGAGCTGTTTTTT. The gene calls are TRBV6-6 and TRBJ2-2; 7 nucleotides match TRBD1. Trimming cost V 2 bases and J 4 bases; bases outside gene matches: 7. Germline-derived CDR1 and CDR2 are MNHNY and SVGAGI (reference sequence). The CDR3 loop spans 16 amino acids.

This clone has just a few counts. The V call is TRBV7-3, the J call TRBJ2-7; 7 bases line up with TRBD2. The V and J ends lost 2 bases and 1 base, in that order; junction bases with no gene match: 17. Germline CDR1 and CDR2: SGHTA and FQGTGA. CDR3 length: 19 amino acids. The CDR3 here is CASSLSLGGSGLVSYEQYF. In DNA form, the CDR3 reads TGTGCCAGCAGCTTATCTCTTGGGGGTTCTGGACTAGTTTCCTACGAGCAGTACTTC.